Sequencing of this T cell receptor beta chain was carried out in a study of shared clonotypes between healthy human individuals. Findings of the study overall: Sample collection involved blood only; tissue repertoires are likely different. In several donors, around 5.5% of naive CD4 clonotypes appeared in common.

Participating donors were healthy, HIV-negative adults free of recent acute infections or vaccinations. The table came from immunoSEQ multiplex PCR; TCRdb's copy has only in-frame clones and leaves some out. The sample gives hundreds of thousands of clones, 74% of which show up once; 1.5% to 2% is in the top ten. The CDR3 extends over 12 amino acids. J gave up 7 bases and V 6 bases, and 4 bases lay outside the gene matches. Per germline, CDR1 LNHDA and CDR2 SQIVND (reference sequence). This clone was observed once. Its specificity is unknown. The sequence came from a young woman in good health. The sequenced sample consisted of memory CD4+ T cells sorted from blood. Subset: CD45RA-negative fraction. This sequence joins TRBV19 and TRBJ1-2; 8 bases match TRBD1. The CDR3, as DNA: TGTGCCAGTAGCACGACAGGGGTTGGCTACACCTTC. Amino acids: CASSTTGVGYTF.